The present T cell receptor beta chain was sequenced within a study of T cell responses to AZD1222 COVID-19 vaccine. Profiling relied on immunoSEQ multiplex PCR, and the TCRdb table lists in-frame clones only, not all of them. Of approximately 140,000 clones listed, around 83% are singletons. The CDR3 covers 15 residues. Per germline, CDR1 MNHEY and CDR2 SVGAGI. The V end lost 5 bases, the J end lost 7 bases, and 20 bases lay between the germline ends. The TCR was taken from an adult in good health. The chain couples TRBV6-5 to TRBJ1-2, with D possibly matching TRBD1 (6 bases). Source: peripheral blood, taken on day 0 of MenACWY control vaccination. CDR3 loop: CASSPSGGGVGGYTF. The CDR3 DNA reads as TGTGCCAGCAGTCCGTCGGGCGGGGGCGTCGGTGGCTACACCTTC.